This TCR beta chain was identified during a study of T cells in Graves' hyperthyroidism and ophthalmopathy. Study findings and constraints: Separation of ophthalmopathy from stable hyperthyroidism was achieved by a 13 V-J model. Most thyroid clonotypes with frequency above 0.001 were detected in blood.

Uncontrolled infection, other autoimmune disease, pregnancy or lactation led to exclusion. This clonotype has a handful of counts. Its antigen is undetermined. The investigators amplified TCR beta CDR3 regions from RNA transcripts. Using the HTBI primer set, a first-round RT-PCR was run on the TCR CDR3. TCRdb redid the calling of the multiplex PCR reads with MiXCR, one entry per CDR3 protein. The profile covers 500,000 to 650,000 distinct CDR3 sequences, with about 45% appearing a single time and around 47% taken by the ten largest. CDR3 size: 14 residues. Germline V gives CDR1 PRHDT, CDR2 FYEKMQ (reference sequence). Trimming removed 3 bases from V and 5 bases from J; junction bases left unmatched: 4.

The material sequenced was peripheral blood or thyroid tissue (not recorded which). The chain is built from TRBV13 and TRBJ2-7; 10 positions agree with TRBD1. The receptor's source is an adult woman with Graves' disease, either hyperthyroidism or ophthalmopathy (not recorded which). The CDR3: CASSFSTGGDEQYF. CDR3 bases: TGTGCCAGCAGCTTCTCGACAGGGGGCGACGAGCAGTACTTC.